This T cell receptor beta chain was profiled in a study of early T cells in non-severe SARS-CoV-2 infection. On the study more broadly: Investigators sequenced bulk RNA drawn from unsorted whole blood, and chains remained unpaired. Study results and limitations: VDJdb matching skewed toward anti-spike CD8 responses, missing private and CD4 specificities.

By share of the sample, this clonotype is medium-sized (0.01 to 0.1%). Its matching antigen is unknown. Attached unique molecular identifiers marked individual cDNA molecules. TCRdb processed the 5' RACE reads anew with MiXCR; each CDR3 protein has one entry. The sample includes under 85,000 distinct CDR3 sequences, around 14% of them seen just once. The CDR3 runs 17 residues. Germline lookup yields CDR1 SGHTA and CDR2 FQGTGA. The V end was cut by 0 bases, the J end by 0 bases, with 14 bases between. The receptor comes from an adult who was a healthcare worker with PCR-confirmed SARS-CoV-2 infection or an uninfected control (not recorded which). Sequencing was done on a sample of whole blood. The gene calls are TRBV7-3 and TRBJ1-1, with D possibly TRBD1 on 6 matching bases. The CDR3 nucleotides are TGTGCCAGCAGCTTAACGTTATTAGGGGGGCTGAACACTGAAGCTTTCTTT. Its protein product is CASSLTLLGGLNTEAFF.